This T cell receptor beta chain came from a study of T cell responses to AZD1222 COVID-19 vaccine. Worth noting for this clone: Its antigen is still unknown.

Some clones are missing from TCRdb's copy, which holds only in-frame ones; the method was immunoSEQ multiplex PCR. The table includes about 60,000 clones, about three quarters detected once. Study results and limitations: Repertoire sampling happened only post peak T cell response. Recipients of two AZD1222 doses showed rising Spike-specific TCR breadth and depth.

Germline V gives CDR1 ENHRY, CDR2 SYGVKD. The CDR3 is 13 residues long. Between the trimmed V and J ends, which lost 4 bases and 1 base, there was a span of 7 bases. This receptor was identified in an adult who received the AZD1222 COVID-19 vaccine. The V call is TRBV10-3, the J call TRBJ1-2; D ambiguous. The material sequenced was peripheral blood, taken 28 days after the second AZD1222 dose. The CDR3 region has the DNA TGTGCCATCAGTGTTGGCAGTAACTATGGCTACACCTTC. Its translation is CAISVGSNYGYTF.